The 13 T cell receptor beta chains in this list originate from one sample, sequenced in a study of memory CD8 T cells in hepatitis C reinfection (dated by TCRdb to about 2017). Libraries came from the immunoSEQ multiplex PCR assay. As stored in TCRdb, this immuneACCESS dataset retains in-frame rearrangements with V and J assigned. A fraction of the clones does not appear; measured against another copy, unresolved V genes explain less than half of the discrepancy, and the remainder lacks a known reason. This sample holds 6,000 or so clones; approximately 90% were observed only once. Jointly, the top ten make up approximately 23% of the sample. The time point label for this specimen denotes: pre-reinfection, 55 to 20 weeks before reinfection detection. The sorted cells were sequenced directly ex vivo, without any in vitro expansion ahead of TCR sequencing. Sequenced material: naive CD8+ T cells sorted from blood. The cell subset or site tag for this specimen amounts to: total naive CD8+CD45RO- T cells. These receptors were taken from a man aged 50 or older with hepatitis C virus infection.

The CDR3 region has the DNA TGTGCCAGCAGCTTGGAACAGACGATTGCCTACGAGCAGTACTTC. This gives the protein CASSLEQTIAYEQYF. The V call is TRBV5-6, the J call TRBJ2-7; D uncertain. Trimming left V 0 bases short and J 2 bases short, with 12 bases between. The CDR3 sequence is 15 residues long. The V gene's germline CDR1 is SGHDT and CDR2 YYEEEE.

The rearrangement joins TRBV27 to TRBJ1-1, with D perhaps TRBD1 (5 bases). In germline, CDR1 is MNHEY, CDR2 SMNVEV (reference sequence). V gave up 2 bases and J gave up 0 bases, with 7 bases separating them. The CDR3 sequence is 14 residues long. The CDR3 nucleotides read TGTGCCAGCAGTTTAAAGGGGATGAACACTGAAGCTTTCTTT. Translated: CASSLKGMNTEAFF.

This clone showed up just once. V is TRBV7-3 and J is TRBJ2-1; D is perhaps TRBD1 (6 bases). Germline-derived CDR1 and CDR2 are SGHTA and FQGTGA. Trimming stripped 3 bases from V and 9 bases from J, with 12 bases between. The CDR3 spans 13 residues. CDR3 sequence reads: CASSLGAVGEQFF. CDR3 nucleotides: TGTGCCAGCAGCTTGGGGGCCGTGGGTGAGCAGTTCTTC.

The V gene is TRBV4-2, the J gene TRBJ2-3; 9 bases fit TRBD2. The CDR3 length is 17 residues. J gave up 4 bases and V 1 base, and 9 bases lay outside the gene matches. Germline-derived CDR1 and CDR2 are LGHNA and YNFKEQ. CDR3 sequence: CASSQVLASGMADTQYF. The CDR3 bases are TGTGCCAGCAGCCAAGTTCTGGCTAGCGGGATGGCAGATACGCAGTATTTT.

The CDR3 nucleotides are TGTGCCAGCAGCTTAGCGTTCGACAGGATTTACAATGAGCAGTTCTTC. This gives the protein CASSLAFDRIYNEQFF. The gene calls are TRBV11-1 and TRBJ2-1, with D maybe TRBD1 (6 bases). This CDR3 is 16 amino acids long. V lost 0 bases, J lost 4 bases, and 13 bases lay in between. Per the germline V gene, CDR1 is SGHAT and CDR2 is FQDESV (reference sequence). Together with reference TRBV11-1 and TRBJ2-1, the CDR3 gives the full variable domain: EAEVAQSPRYKITEKSQAVAFWCDPISGHATLYWYRQILGQGPELLVQFQDESVVDDSQLPKDRFSAERLKGVDSTLKIQPAELGDSAMYLCASSLAFDRIYNEQFFGPGTRLTVL.

The chain joins TRBV15 to TRBJ1-2, with TRBD1 identical over 10 bases. Trimming at V came to 5 bases and at J to 12 bases, leaving 6 bases not matched to a gene. CDR3 size: 12 residues. CDR1 and CDR2 (germline): LNHNV, YYDKDF (reference sequence). The CDR3 nucleotides are TGTGCCACCAGCCCGGGACAGGGGCAGAACACCTTC. It translates to CATSPGQGQNTF.

CDR3 sequence: CAWSVFARGEQYF. The CDR3 DNA follows: TGTGCCTGGAGTGTCTTCGCCAGGGGCGAGCAGTACTTC. V is TRBV30 and J is TRBJ2-7; TRBD1 is a possible D gene (6 bases). The CDR3 consists of 13 residues. The germline V and J ends were trimmed by 0 bases and 6 bases, with 12 bases remaining between them. Germline V gene lookup returns CDR1 GTSNPN and CDR2 SVGIG (reference sequence).

The J gene is TRBJ1-6, the V gene TRBV28; unclear D gene. CDR1 and CDR2 from the germline V gene are MDHEN and SYDVKM. V lost 3 bases and J 5 bases, leaving 14 bases between the germline ends. The CDR3 sequence is 16 residues long. CDR3 protein: CASSFHPSEHNSPLHF. Written as DNA, the CDR3 is TGTGCCAGCAGTTTCCATCCGAGTGAGCATAATTCACCCCTCCACTTT. The variable domain in full, with the rest retrieved from reference TRBV28 and TRBJ1-6, is DVKVTQSSRYLVKRTGEKVFLECVQDMDHENMFWYRQDPGLGLRLIYFSYDVKMKEKGDIPEGYSVSREKKERFSLILESASTNQTSMYLCASSFHPSEHNSPLHFGNGTRLTVT.

The chain is built from TRBV30 and TRBJ2-1; maybe TRBD2 (6 bases). This CDR3 region has 14 residues. V was clipped by 4 bases and J by 0 bases, with 10 bases between them. Germline values: CDR1 GTSNPN, CDR2 SVGIG (reference sequence). For the CDR3, the DNA is TGTGCCTGGATGGACGGGAGCTCCTACAATGAGCAGTTCTTC. Amino acid sequence: CAWMDGSSYNEQFF. Supplemented by reference TRBV30 and TRBJ2-1, the full variable domain reads SQTIHQWPATLVQPVGSPLSLECTVEGTSNPNLYWYRQAAGRGLQLLFYSVGIGQISSEVPQNLSASRPQDRQFILSSKKLLLSDSGFYLCAWMDGSSYNEQFFGPGTRLTVL.

The chain uses TRBV28 and TRBJ2-7; weak D call: TRBD2 (6 bases). Germline CDR1 is MDHEN and CDR2 is SYDVKM. The CDR3 is 14 residues long. V lost 1 base and J lost 7, with 14 bases in between. This CDR3 is CASSLSGLPEEQYF. CDR3 coding DNA: TGTGCCAGCAGTTTATCGGGACTGCCGGAGGAGCAGTACTTC.

V gene TRBV4-1 combines with J gene TRBJ1-1; D ambiguous. Germline CDR1 MGHRA, CDR2 YSYEKL. Trimming pared 0 bases from V and 11 bases from J, leaving 22 bases between. This CDR3 has 16 residues. The CDR3 loop reads CASSQDFTREGSGAFF. In nucleotides, the CDR3 is TGCGCCAGCAGCCAAGATTTCACCCGGGAGGGTAGTGGGGCTTTCTTT.

The chain links TRBV15 to TRBJ2-1; 13 nucleotides agree with TRBD2. This CDR3 contains 15 residues. Germline CDR1 is LNHNV and CDR2 is YYDKDF (reference sequence). J was trimmed by 8 bases and V by 4 bases; bases with no gene match: 5. CDR3 sequence reads: CATSTGTSGAHEQFF. CDR3 coding DNA: TGTGCCACCAGCACTGGGACTAGCGGGGCCCATGAGCAGTTCTTC.

This chain uses TRBV11-2 with TRBJ2-5, with TRBD2 identical over 13 bases. The end of the DNA fits TRBJ2-7 better, so the J call may be wrong. The CDR3 has 16 residues. Germline CDR1 SGHAT, CDR2 FQNNGV. This CDR3 is CASSLGLAGISYEQYF. The CDR3 nucleotides are TGTGCCAGCAGCTTGGGACTAGCGGGAATCTCCTACGAGCAGTACTTC.